This paragraph covers one TCR beta chain sequence. The antigen remains unidentified. This sample stems from a study of a mutant IDH1 vaccine in newly diagnosed glioma. Study in general: Patients under treatment included roughly 60% males and approximately 38% females and had a mean age of about 37 years. Prior therapy was radiotherapy, temozolomide, or both; most received both.

Assay: immunoSEQ multiplex PCR; the TCRdb copy retains only in-frame clones and omits some. The sample records 45,000 to 60,000 clones, about three quarters being singletons. Time point meaning: week 5, during vaccination. Alongside topical imiquimod, each dose of vaccine comprised 300 ug of mutant IDH1 20-mer peptide. The sample consisted of PBMCs, taken from a glioma patient whose treatment included an IDH1 peptide vaccine. The receptor comes from a man between 45 and 60 years old with glioma.

The CDR3 spells CASSLAWENEQYF. The CDR3 DNA reads as TGTGCCAGCAGCTTAGCGTGGGAGAACGAGCAGTACTTC. J is TRBJ2-7 and V is TRBV7-2, with D possibly being TRBD2 (5 bases). The CDR3 spans 13 residues. Trimming took 0 bases from V and 5 from J, leaving 8 bases between them. Per the germline V gene, CDR1 is SGHTA and CDR2 is FQGNSA.